This T cell receptor beta chain was sequenced during a study of blood T cell repertoires in COVID-19. Study context: Whether acute or convalescent, the COVID-19 samples came from the United States, Italy and Spain. Sources were T cells, B-cell-depleted T cells, or PBMCs; the material itself was cDNA or gDNA.

As originally analysed: It was from reference gene primer amplification that nucleated cell counts were estimated. Assay used: immunoSEQ multiplex PCR; TCRdb lists only in-frame clones, some missing. The DNA was the basis for D and trimming; V, J and clone size are from that table. The sample includes nearly 110,000 clones, approximately 90% of them seen just once. With 4 bases removed from V and 3 bases from J, the gap between germline ends came to 24 bases. The CDR3 has 18 residues. Germline V gene lookup returns CDR1 SGHNT and CDR2 YENEEA. What was sequenced was peripheral blood. The gene calls are TRBV11-3 and TRBJ1-1; no firm D call. The clonotype was recovered from a woman aged 25-40 years with acute or convalescent COVID-19. CDR3 coding DNA: TGTGCCAGCAGCTCTACCCCTTGGCGGCCGGCGATCTACACTGAAGCTTTCTTT. As protein: CASSSTPWRPAIYTEAFF.